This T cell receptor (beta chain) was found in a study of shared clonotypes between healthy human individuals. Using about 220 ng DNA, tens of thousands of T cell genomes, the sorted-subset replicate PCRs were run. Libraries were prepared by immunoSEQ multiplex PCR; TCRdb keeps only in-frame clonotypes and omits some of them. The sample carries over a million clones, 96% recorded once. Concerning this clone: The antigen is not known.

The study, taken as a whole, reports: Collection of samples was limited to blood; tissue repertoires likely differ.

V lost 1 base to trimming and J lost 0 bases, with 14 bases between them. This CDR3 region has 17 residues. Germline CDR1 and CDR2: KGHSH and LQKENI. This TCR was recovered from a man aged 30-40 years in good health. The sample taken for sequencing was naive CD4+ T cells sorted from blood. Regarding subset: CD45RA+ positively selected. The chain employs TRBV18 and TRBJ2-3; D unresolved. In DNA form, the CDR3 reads TGTGCCAGCTCACCACTCCCCCCCGGTTCTAGCACAGATACGCAGTATTTT. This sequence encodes CASSPLPPGSSTDTQYF. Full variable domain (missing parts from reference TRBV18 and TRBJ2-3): NAGVMQNPRHLVRRRGQEARLRCSPMKGHSHVYWYRQLPEEGLKFMVYLQKENIIDESGMPKERFSAEFPKEGPSILRIQQVVRGDSAAYFCASSPLPPGSSTDTQYFGPGTRLTVL.